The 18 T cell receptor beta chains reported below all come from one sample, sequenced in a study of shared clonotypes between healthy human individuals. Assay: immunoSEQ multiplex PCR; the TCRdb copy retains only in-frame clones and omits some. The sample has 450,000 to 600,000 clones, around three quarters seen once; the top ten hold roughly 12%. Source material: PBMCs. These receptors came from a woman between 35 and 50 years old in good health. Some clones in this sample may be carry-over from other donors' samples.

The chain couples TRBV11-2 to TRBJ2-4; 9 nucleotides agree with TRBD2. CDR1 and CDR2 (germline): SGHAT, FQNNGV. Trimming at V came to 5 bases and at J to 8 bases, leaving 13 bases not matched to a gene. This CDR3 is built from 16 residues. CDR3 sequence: CASSPSAGGLADIQYF. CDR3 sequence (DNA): TGTGCCAGCAGCCCCTCAGCTGGGGGACTAGCAGACATTCAGTACTTC.

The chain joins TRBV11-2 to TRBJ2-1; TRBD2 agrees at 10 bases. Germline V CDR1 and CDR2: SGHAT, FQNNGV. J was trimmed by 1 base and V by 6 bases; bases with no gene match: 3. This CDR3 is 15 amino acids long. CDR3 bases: TGTGCCAGCAGTCAGCGGGAGGGGTCCTACAATGAGCAGTTCTTC. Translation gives CASSQREGSYNEQFF.

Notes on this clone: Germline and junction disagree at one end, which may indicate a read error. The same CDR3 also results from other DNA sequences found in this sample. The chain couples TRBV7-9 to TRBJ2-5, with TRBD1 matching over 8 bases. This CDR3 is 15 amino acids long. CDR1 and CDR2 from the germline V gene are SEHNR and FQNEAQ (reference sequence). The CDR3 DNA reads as TGCGCCAGCAGCTTAGCAGGGGGCGCGGGAGAGACCCAGTACTTC. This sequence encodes CASSLAGGAGETQYF. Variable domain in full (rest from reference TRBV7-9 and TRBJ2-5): DTGVSQNPRHKITKRGQNVTFRCDPISEHNRLYWYRQTLGQGPEFLTYFQNEAQLEKSRLLSDRFSAERPKGSFSTLEIQRTEQGDSAMYLCASSLAGGAGETQYFGPGTRLLVL.

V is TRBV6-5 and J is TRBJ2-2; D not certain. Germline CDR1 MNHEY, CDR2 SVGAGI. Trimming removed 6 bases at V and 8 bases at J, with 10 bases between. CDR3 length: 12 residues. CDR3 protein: CASSHRVGELFF. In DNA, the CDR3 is TGTGCCAGCAGCCACCGCGTTGGGGAGCTGTTTTTT.

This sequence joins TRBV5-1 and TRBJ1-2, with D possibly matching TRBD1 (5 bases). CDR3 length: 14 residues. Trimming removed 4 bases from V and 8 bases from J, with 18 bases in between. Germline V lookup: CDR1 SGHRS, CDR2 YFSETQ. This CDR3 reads CASSPPGTSVGYTF. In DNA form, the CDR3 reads TGCGCCAGCAGCCCACCAGGGACCTCCGTAGGCTACACCTTC. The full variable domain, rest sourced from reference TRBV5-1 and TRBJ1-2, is KAGVTQTPRYLIKTRGQQVTLSCSPISGHRSVSWYQQTPGQGLQFLFEYFSETQRNKGNFPGRFSGRQFSNSRSEMNVSTLELGDSALYLCASSPPGTSVGYTFGSGTRLTVV.

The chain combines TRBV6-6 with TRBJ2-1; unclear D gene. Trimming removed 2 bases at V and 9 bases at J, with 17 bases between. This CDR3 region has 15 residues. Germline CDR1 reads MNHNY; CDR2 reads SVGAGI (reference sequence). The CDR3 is CASSYPLGRNVEQFF. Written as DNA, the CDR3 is TGTGCCAGCAGTTACCCCCTTGGCCGGAACGTTGAGCAGTTCTTC.

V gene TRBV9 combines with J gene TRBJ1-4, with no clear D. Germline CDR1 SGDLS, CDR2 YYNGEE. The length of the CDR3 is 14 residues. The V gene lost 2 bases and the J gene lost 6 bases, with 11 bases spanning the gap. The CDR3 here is CASSVRAGDEKLFF. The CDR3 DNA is TGTGCCAGCAGCGTTAGGGCTGGGGATGAAAAACTGTTTTTT.

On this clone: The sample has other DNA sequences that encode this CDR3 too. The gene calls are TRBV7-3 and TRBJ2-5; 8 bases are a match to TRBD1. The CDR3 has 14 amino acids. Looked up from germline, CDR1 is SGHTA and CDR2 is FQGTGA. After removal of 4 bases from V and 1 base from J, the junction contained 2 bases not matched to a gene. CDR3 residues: CASSSTGGQETQYF. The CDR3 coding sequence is TGTGCCAGCAGCTCTACAGGGGGCCAAGAGACCCAGTACTTC.

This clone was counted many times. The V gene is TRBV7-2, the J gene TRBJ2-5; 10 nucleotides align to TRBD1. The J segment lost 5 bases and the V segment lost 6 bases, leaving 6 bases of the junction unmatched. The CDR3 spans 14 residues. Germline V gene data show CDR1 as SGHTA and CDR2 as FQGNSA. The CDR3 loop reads CASSLTGGRETQYF. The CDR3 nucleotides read TGTGCCAGCAGTTTGACAGGGGGCAGGGAGACCCAGTACTTC.

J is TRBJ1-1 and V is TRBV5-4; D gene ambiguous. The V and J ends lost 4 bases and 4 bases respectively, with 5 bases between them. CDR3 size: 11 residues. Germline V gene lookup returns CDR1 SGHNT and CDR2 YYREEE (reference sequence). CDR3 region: CASSDGTEAFF. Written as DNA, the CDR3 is TGTGCCAGCAGCGACGGCACTGAAGCTTTCTTT.

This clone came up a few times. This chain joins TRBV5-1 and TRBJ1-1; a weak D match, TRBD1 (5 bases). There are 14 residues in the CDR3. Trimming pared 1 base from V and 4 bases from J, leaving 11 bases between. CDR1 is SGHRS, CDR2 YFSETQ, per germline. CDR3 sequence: CASSLSGGATEAFF. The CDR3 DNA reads TGCGCCAGCAGCTTGTCAGGAGGGGCCACTGAAGCTTTCTTT.

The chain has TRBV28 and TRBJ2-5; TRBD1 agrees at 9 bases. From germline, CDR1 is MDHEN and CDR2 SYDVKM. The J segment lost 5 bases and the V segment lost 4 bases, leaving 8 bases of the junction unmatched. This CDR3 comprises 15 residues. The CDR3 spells CASSSPTGGGETQYF. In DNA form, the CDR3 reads TGTGCCAGCAGTTCTCCAACAGGGGGCGGGGAGACCCAGTACTTC.

In DNA form, the CDR3 reads TGTGCCAGCAGCCGGAGGACTAGCGGGAGTGGGGCCTACGAGCAGTACTTC. Translation: CASSRRTSGSGAYEQYF. The chain carries TRBV14 and TRBJ2-7, with 13 bases that match TRBD2. The V segment lost 4 bases and the J segment 2 bases; nucleotides outside the gene matches: 8. The germline gives CDR1 SGHDN, CDR2 FVKESK. The CDR3 contains 17 residues.

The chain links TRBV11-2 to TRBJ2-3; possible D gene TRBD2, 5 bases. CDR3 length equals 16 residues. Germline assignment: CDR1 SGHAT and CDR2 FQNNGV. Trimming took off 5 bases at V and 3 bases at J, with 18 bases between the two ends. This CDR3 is CASSPRTVVATDTQYF. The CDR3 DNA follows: TGTGCCAGCAGCCCTCGGACCGTGGTAGCGACAGATACGCAGTATTTT. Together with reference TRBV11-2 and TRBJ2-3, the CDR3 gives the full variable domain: EAGVAQSPRYKIIEKRQSVAFWCNPISGHATLYWYQQILGQGPKLLIQFQNNGVVDDSQLPKDRFSAERLKGVDSTLKIQPAKLEDSAVYLCASSPRTVVATDTQYFGPGTRLTVL.

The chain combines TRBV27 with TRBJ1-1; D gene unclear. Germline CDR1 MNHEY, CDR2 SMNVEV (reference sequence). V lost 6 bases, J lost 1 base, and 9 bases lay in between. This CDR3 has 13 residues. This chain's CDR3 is CASSLRENTEAFF. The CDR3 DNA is TGTGCCAGCAGCCTACGGGAGAACACTGAAGCTTTCTTT.

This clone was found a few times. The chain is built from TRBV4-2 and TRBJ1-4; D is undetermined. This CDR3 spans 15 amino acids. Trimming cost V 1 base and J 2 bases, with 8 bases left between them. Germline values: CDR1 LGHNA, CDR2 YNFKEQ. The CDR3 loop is CASSQVVGTNEKLFF. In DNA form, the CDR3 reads TGTGCCAGCAGCCAAGTGGTAGGGACTAATGAAAAACTGTTTTTT.

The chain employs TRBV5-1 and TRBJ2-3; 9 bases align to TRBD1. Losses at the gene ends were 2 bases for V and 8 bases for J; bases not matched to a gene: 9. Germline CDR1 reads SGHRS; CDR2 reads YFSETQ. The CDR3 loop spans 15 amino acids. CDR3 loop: CASSFGGTGYATQYF. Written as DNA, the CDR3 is TGCGCCAGCAGCTTTGGGGGGACAGGGTACGCTACGCAGTATTTT.

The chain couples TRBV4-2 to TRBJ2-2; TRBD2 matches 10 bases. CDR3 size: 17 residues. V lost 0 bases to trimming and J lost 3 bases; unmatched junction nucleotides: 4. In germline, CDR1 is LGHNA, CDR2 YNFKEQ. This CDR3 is CASSQDLSGRDTGELFF. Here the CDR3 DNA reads TGTGCCAGCAGCCAAGATCTAAGCGGGAGGGACACCGGGGAGCTGTTTTTT.